Listed below are T cell receptor beta chains from one sample, sequenced in a study of blood T cell repertoires in COVID-19. Method: immunoSEQ multiplex PCR; TCRdb's copy keeps in-frame clones and lacks some. The data hold 85,000 to 100,000 clones, with about 90% observed a single time. The sample taken for sequencing was peripheral blood. The receptors derive from a man aged 50-59 years with COVID-19, enrolled during active disease. Both conserved end residues are part of each CDR3. The D gene is left open where the match is weak. Clone sizes are given selectively: once, few, many, or a class where the clone is expanded.

TGCGCCAGCAGCTCTACCGGGACTAGGGGACTCTATACGCAGTATTTT,CASSSTGTRGLYTQYF,TRBV5-1,-,TRBJ2-3,TRBD2
TGCAGTGCTAGTCTCGGACCCCCCGGAGGGTTTAGCAATCAGCCCCAGCATTTT,CSASLGPPGGFSNQPQHF,TRBV20-1,-,TRBJ1-5,-
TGTGCCAGCAGCTTTTCGGGGACAGGGGCTCACGAGCAGTACTTC,CASSFSGTGAHEQYF,TRBV7-9,-,TRBJ2-7,TRBD1
TGTGCCAGCAGCCGCGGGACAGCCTACGAGCAGTACTTC,CASSRGTAYEQYF,TRBV6-6,-,TRBJ2-7,-
TGTGCCAGCAGCCGAAGGGAGGGCGGAGGTACGCAGTATTTT,CASSRREGGGTQYF,TRBV3-1/TRBV3-2,-,TRBJ2-3,TRBD2
TGTGCCAGCTCACCAGGCGGGGGGGAGCAGTTCTTC,CASSPGGGEQFF,TRBV18,-,TRBJ2-1,TRBD2
TGTGCCAGTAGTATAGGGGGAGGGTATAGCAATCAGCCCCAGCATTTT,CASSIGGGYSNQPQHF,TRBV19,-,TRBJ1-5,-
TGTGCCACCAGCAGCAAGCGGAACACTGAAGCTTTCTTT,CATSSKRNTEAFF,TRBV15,-,TRBJ1-1,-
TGTGCCAGCATGACAGGGGTCGGTACTAACTATGGCTACACCTTC,CASMTGVGTNYGYTF,TRBV6-5,-,TRBJ1-2,TRBD1
TGTGCCAGCTCCCACGACCCGGGACAGGGCTCCGAACTAGGTGACGAGCAGTACTTC,CASSHDPGQGSELGDEQYF,TRBV19,many,TRBJ2-7,TRBD1
TGCGCCAGCAGCTTGACGGACCCGGGACAGCCGAATGAAAAACTGTTTTTT,CASSLTDPGQPNEKLFF,TRBV5-1,-,TRBJ1-4,TRBD1
TGTGCCAGCAGTGAAGCGTCAGGGTCGGGAAACACCATATATTTT,CASSEASGSGNTIYF,TRBV2,-,TRBJ1-3,-
TGTGCCAGTAGTATTTTTTTGTCTGGACAGGGCCAAGCCCCCAAAGAGACCCAGTACTTC,CASSIFLSGQGQAPKETQYF,TRBV19,-,TRBJ2-5,TRBD1
TGTGCCAGCAGCCCCTTAGCGGGGACCCCAGACAATGAGCAGTTCTTC,CASSPLAGTPDNEQFF,TRBV3-1/TRBV3-2,-,TRBJ2-1,TRBD2
TGTGCCTGGAGTGTGTCACGGCCTGGGGGGGGCTACACCTTC,CAWSVSRPGGGYTF,TRBV30,few,TRBJ1-2,-
TGCAGCGTTGAAGACCGAACTAGCGGGACCTACATGGAGACCCAGTACTTC,CSVEDRTSGTYMETQYF,TRBV29-1,-,TRBJ2-5,TRBD2
TGTGCCAGCAGCCTTGACAGGAATCAGCCCCAGCATTTT,CASSLDRNQPQHF,TRBV7-3,-,TRBJ1-5,-
TGTGCCAGCAGCTTAGAGCAGGGTTATGGCTACACCTTC,CASSLEQGYGYTF,TRBV7-9,-,TRBJ1-2,-
TGTGCCAGCAGTTCCGTGACTGTGGAGTTAAATTTT,CASSSVTVELNF,TRBV6-2/TRBV6-3,-,TRBJ2-3,-
TGTGCCAGTAGGAGTAGCGGGGGGGAGGATACGCAGTATTTT,CASRSSGGEDTQYF,TRBV19,-,TRBJ2-3,TRBD2
TGTGCCAGCAGCAATCAGTCGGATTCGGGGGAGAGTGTCCAGCATTTT,CASSNQSDSGESVQHF,TRBV21-1,-,TRBJ1-5,-
TGTGCCAGTACCCCGACAGGGTTCAGCAATCAGCCCCAGCATTTT,CASTPTGFSNQPQHF,TRBV19,once,TRBJ1-5,TRBD1
TGTGCTAGCAGCCCCAAGCTAGCGGGGAGCGCGAACACCGGGGAGCTGTTTTTT,CASSPKLAGSANTGELFF,TRBV7-7,-,TRBJ2-2,TRBD2
TGTGCCAGCAGCAACCAACTAGCGGGGAAAAACATTCAGTACTTC,CASSNQLAGKNIQYF,TRBV9,-,TRBJ2-4,TRBD2
TGTGCCAGCAGTAGGTCGGGACAGGTAGGAGATACGCAGTATTTT,CASSRSGQVGDTQYF,TRBV6-5,-,TRBJ2-3,TRBD1
TGTGCCATCAGTGACCCCGACAGGACCACTGAAGCTTTCTTT,CAISDPDRTTEAFF,TRBV10-3,-,TRBJ1-1,-
TGCGCCAGCAGGACAGGGACAGGGGTTCAGGGCACTGAAGCTTTCTTT,CASRTGTGVQGTEAFF,TRBV10-2,once,TRBJ1-1,TRBD1
TGTGCCAGCAGCACCAGGGGGGCCGGTACGCAGTATTTT,CASSTRGAGTQYF,TRBV3-1/TRBV3-2,-,TRBJ2-3,-
TGTGCCAGTAGTCCGGACAGGGGGCGAGCCGGGGAGCTGTTTTTT,CASSPDRGRAGELFF,TRBV19,-,TRBJ2-2,TRBD1
TGTGCCACTCAGCCGAGCAGGGGTGAGACCCAGTACTTC,CATQPSRGETQYF,TRBV5-4,-,TRBJ2-5,-
TGCAGCGTCGTCGGGGCCCCAGGGGACACCATATATTTT,CSVVGAPGDTIYF,TRBV29-1,-,TRBJ1-3,-
TGTGCCAGTACCAAGGCATGGGGGGGGACTGAAGCTTTCTTT,CASTKAWGGTEAFF,TRBV19,-,TRBJ1-1,-
TGTGCCACCAGCAGAGTAGTTGACAGAGAGATACCGAATGAAAAACTGTTTTTT,CATSRVVDREIPNEKLFF,TRBV15,-,TRBJ1-4,-
TGCGCCAGCAGCTTCTCGGGGGGAGGAATCCCCAATTCACCCCTCCACTTT,CASSFSGGGIPNSPLHF,TRBV5-1,-,TRBJ1-6,-
TGTGCCAGCTCACAAGCCCGGCGCGCGACATTTAACACCGGGGAGCTGTTTTTT,CASSQARRATFNTGELFF,TRBV18,-,TRBJ2-2,-
TGTGCCTGGGAAATCCAAGGGACAGCCTACGAGCAGTACTTC,CAWEIQGTAYEQYF,TRBV30,-,TRBJ2-7,TRBD1
TGTGCCAGTGCAAATTATGGGGAGCATAGCAATCAGCCCCAGCATTTT,CASANYGEHSNQPQHF,TRBV19,-,TRBJ1-5,-
TGTGCCAGCAGCTTTTTGGGGGGTGAAAAACTGTTTTTT,CASSFLGGEKLFF,TRBV11-2,-,TRBJ1-4,-
TGTGCCAGCAGCAAGGACAGGTTTGAAGCTTTCTTT,CASSKDRFEAFF,TRBV7-9,-,TRBJ1-1,TRBD1
TGCGCCAGCAGTCAATCCCCCCGGAAACAGGGGCTCACTCCGTACACCCCGAACACCGGGGAGCTGTTTTTT,CASSQSPRKQGLTPYTPNTGELFF,TRBV23-1,-,TRBJ2-2,TRBD1